This TCR beta chain emerged from a study of T cell changes during pregnancy in multiple sclerosis. Assay: immunoSEQ multiplex PCR; the TCRdb copy retains only in-frame clones and omits some. The table includes under 20,000 clones, approximately 84% detected once. This clone has only a few counts. The CDR3 has 14 amino acids. V dropped 8 bases and J dropped 2; count of bases not matched to a gene: 7. Germline V gives CDR1 MNHEY, CDR2 SVGAGI. Sequences were derived from CD8+ T cells from peripheral blood mononuclear cells, sampled in the second trimester of pregnancy. This receptor was identified in a female donor in good health, enrolled as a control in a pregnancy study. The rearrangement uses TRBV6-5 and TRBJ2-7; 9 bases fit TRBD1. CDR3 loop: CASGQTGGPYEQYF. CDR3 nucleotide sequence: TGTGCCAGCGGACAGACAGGGGGACCCTACGAGCAGTACTTC.